The 31 T cell receptor beta chains given below trace back to one sample, sequenced in a study of cytomegalovirus exposure and HLA in healthy donors. This PCR relied on a set of 60 Vbeta primers and 13 Jbeta primers. Using immunoSEQ multiplex PCR, the repertoire was profiled, and TCRdb retains in-frame clones only, with some absent. Among about 300,000 clones listed, 86% were seen once. The sample comprised PBMCs. The receptors stem from a man aged 35 to 55 in good health and CMV-seropositive.

This chain joins TRBV7-9 and TRBJ1-1; D gene uncertain. CDR1 and CDR2 from the germline V gene are SEHNR and FQNEAQ (reference sequence). V lost 0 bases to trimming and J lost 3 bases, with 11 bases between them. The CDR3 is 15 amino acids. This CDR3 reads CASSLAGRIYTEAFF. CDR3 nucleotides: TGTGCCAGCAGCTTAGCGGGCCGGATCTACACTGAAGCTTTCTTT.

J is TRBJ2-3 and V is TRBV27; TRBD2 matches at 10 bases. Germline-derived CDR1 and CDR2 are MNHEY and SMNVEV (reference sequence). The CDR3 is made up of 22 amino acids. V shed 2 bases, J shed 2 bases, and the junction held 22 bases outside the gene matches. CDR3 nucleotides: TGTGCCAGCAGTTTAGAGCGGAGGGTTGGACAGGCTAGCGGGAGACCCACAGATACGCAGTATTTT. Protein sequence: CASSLERRVGQASGRPTDTQYF.

Here the CDR3 reads CSVTQGAGYGYTF. The CDR3 DNA reads as TGCAGCGTCACGCAGGGGGCGGGCTATGGCTACACCTTC. This rearrangement joins TRBV29-1 to TRBJ1-2; TRBD1 agrees at 8 bases. With 6 bases clipped from V and 4 bases from J, the junction kept 7 bases outside the gene matches. Germline V gene data show CDR1 as SQVTM and CDR2 as ANQGSEA. The CDR3 spans 13 residues. Drawing the rest from reference TRBV29-1 and TRBJ1-2, the complete variable domain is SAVISQKPSRDICQRGTSLTIQCQVDSQVTMMFWYRQQPGQSLTLIATANQGSEATYESGFVIDKFPISRPNLTFSTLTVSNMSPEDSSIYLCSVTQGAGYGYTFGSGTRLTVV.

The chain is built from TRBV7-3 and TRBJ2-3; TRBD2 matches at 9 bases. Germline assignment: CDR1 SGHTA and CDR2 FQGTGA. V was clipped by 5 bases and J by 2 bases; unmatched bases: 11. There are 17 residues in the CDR3. CDR3 sequence: CASSPSGAGGNTDTQYF. The CDR3 bases are TGTGCCAGCAGCCCGTCTGGGGCGGGAGGGAACACAGATACGCAGTATTTT. Together with reference TRBV7-3 and TRBJ2-3, the CDR3 gives the full variable domain: GAGVSQTPSNKVTEKGKYVELRCDPISGHTALYWYRQSLGQGPEFLIYFQGTGAADDSGLPNDRFFAVRPEGSVSTLKIQRTERGDSAVYLCASSPSGAGGNTDTQYFGPGTRLTVL.

This rearrangement joins TRBV2 to TRBJ2-2; TRBD2 agrees at 7 bases. The junction had 15 bases not matched to a gene; V was cut back by 7 bases and J by 4 bases. Per the germline V gene, CDR1 is SNHLY and CDR2 is FYNNEI. This CDR3 contains 17 residues. The CDR3 DNA is TGTGCCAGCAAGGACTGGTTGGCTAGCGGAGGCACCGGGGAGCTGTTTTTT. It translates to CASKDWLASGGTGELFF.

The rearrangement uses TRBV19 and TRBJ1-5, with D unclear. The CDR3 totals 14 residues. Germline V lookup: CDR1 LNHDA, CDR2 SQIVND (reference sequence). V gave up 3 bases and J gave up 6 bases, with 12 bases separating them. CDR3 loop: CASSMESPAQPQHF. CDR3 nucleotides: TGTGCCAGTAGTATGGAGTCTCCCGCTCAGCCCCAGCATTTT.

The chain employs TRBV7-9 and TRBJ2-1; 14 bases are a match to TRBD2. Germline-derived CDR1 and CDR2 are SEHNR and FQNEAQ (reference sequence). V dropped 6 bases and J dropped 9; count of bases not matched to a gene: 7. There are 15 residues in the CDR3. The CDR3 sequence is CASSKGLAGVGEQFF. In DNA, the CDR3 is TGTGCCAGCAGTAAGGGACTAGCGGGAGTAGGTGAGCAGTTCTTC.

The rearrangement joins TRBV5-4 to TRBJ2-1, with 12 bases identical to TRBD2. The CDR3 is 16 amino acids. Germline V gene sequence: CDR1 SGHNT, CDR2 YYREEE (reference sequence). The junction had 4 bases not matched to a gene; V was cut back by 3 bases and J by 3 bases. This CDR3 is CASSSRTSGIYNEQFF. The DNA for the CDR3 is TGTGCCAGCAGCTCAAGGACTAGCGGGATCTACAATGAGCAGTTCTTC.

V is TRBV9 and J is TRBJ2-7; the match to TRBD2 covers 7 bases. This CDR3 is 15 amino acids long. Germline-derived CDR1 and CDR2 are SGDLS and YYNGEE. With V trimmed by 0 bases and J by 4 bases, 7 bases remained unmatched. The CDR3 sequence: CASSVAAGVLYEQYF. CDR3 in DNA: TGTGCCAGCAGCGTAGCGGCGGGAGTATTGTACGAGCAGTACTTC.

This clone was found once. The chain carries TRBV7-2 and TRBJ2-5, with D tentatively TRBD1 (6 bases). Germline V CDR1 and CDR2: SGHTA, FQGNSA. The V end lost 5 bases, the J end lost 2 bases, and 15 bases lay between the germline ends. There are 15 residues in the CDR3. CDR3 in amino acids: CASSMGAGRQETQYF. CDR3 DNA: TGTGCCAGCAGCATGGGGGCCGGTAGGCAAGAGACCCAGTACTTC. Complete variable domain (other parts from reference TRBV7-2 and TRBJ2-5): GAGVSQSPSNKVTEKGKDVELRCDPISGHTALYWYRQSLGQGLEFLIYFQGNSAPDKSGLPSDRFSAERTGGSVSTLTIQRTQQEDSAVYLCASSMGAGRQETQYFGPGTRLLVL.

The V and J genes are TRBV4-1 and TRBJ2-7; D unresolved. Germline values: CDR1 MGHRA, CDR2 YSYEKL. With 1 base removed from V and 5 bases from J, the gap between germline ends came to 15 bases. The CDR3 has 15 residues. This CDR3 reads CASSQGMARIDEQYF. In DNA, the CDR3 is TGCGCCAGCAGCCAAGGAATGGCGAGGATCGACGAGCAGTACTTC.

The chain carries TRBV7-8 and TRBJ2-7; D might be TRBD1 (5 bases). CDR1 and CDR2 from the germline V gene are SGHVS and FQNEAQ. The germline V and J ends were trimmed by 5 bases and 3 bases, with 14 bases remaining between them. This CDR3 has 14 residues. The CDR3 DNA follows: TGTGCCAGCAGCCCGCCAGGGTCCCTCTACGAGCAGTACTTC. Its protein is CASSPPGSLYEQYF.

The chain recombines TRBV19 with TRBJ2-7; 14 positions match TRBD2. The J segment lost 0 bases and the V segment lost 5 bases, leaving 6 bases of the junction unmatched. The CDR3 extends over 17 amino acids. The V gene's germline CDR1 is LNHDA and CDR2 SQIVND (reference sequence). CDR3 DNA: TGTGCCAGTAGTGCCGGGACTAGCGGGAGCCCCTCCTACGAGCAGTACTTC. It yields the protein CASSAGTSGSPSYEQYF.

Here the CDR3 reads CASSPISNQPQHF. The CDR3 region has the DNA TGTGCCAGCAGTCCAATTAGCAATCAGCCCCAGCATTTT. The rearrangement joins TRBV27 to TRBJ1-5, with D unresolved. V was pared by 5 bases and J by 0 bases, with 5 bases between. Germline values: CDR1 MNHEY, CDR2 SMNVEV (reference sequence). This CDR3 is built from 13 residues.

Comments on this clone: One end of the junction does not line up with germline, which may come from a read error. Other nucleotide sequences in the sample specify the same CDR3. The chain uses TRBV7-9 and TRBJ1-1; 9 bases match TRBD1. Per germline, CDR1 SEHNR and CDR2 FQNEAQ (reference sequence). The CDR3 is 14 residues long. Here the CDR3 reads CSSSLGQGNTEAFF. The CDR3 DNA reads TGTTCCAGCAGCCTGGGACAGGGGAACACTGAAGCTTTCTTT.

V gene TRBV5-4 combines with J gene TRBJ1-5; no clear D. The V and J ends lost 0 bases and 4 bases respectively, with 5 bases between them. CDR3 length equals 13 residues. Germline-derived CDR1 and CDR2 are SGHNT and YYREEE (reference sequence). The CDR3 spells CASSLGRNQPQHF. CDR3 coding DNA: TGTGCCAGCAGCTTGGGGAGGAATCAGCCCCAGCATTTT.

The chain couples TRBV6-4 to TRBJ2-7; possible D gene TRBD1, 6 bases. Germline V gives CDR1 MRHNA, CDR2 SNTAGT. The CDR3 is made up of 17 amino acids. V was trimmed by 6 bases and J by 2 bases, leaving 23 bases between them. This CDR3 reads CASSDRNGRGDPYEQYF. DNA for the CDR3: TGTGCCAGCAGCGATCGAAACGGCAGGGGAGACCCCTACGAGCAGTACTTC.

The J gene is TRBJ2-2, the V gene TRBV4-3, with 7 nucleotides matching TRBD2. The CDR3 covers 16 residues. J was trimmed by 3 bases and V by 0 bases; bases with no gene match: 4. Germline assignment: CDR1 LGHNA and CDR2 YSLEER. The DNA for the CDR3 is TGCGCCAGCAGCCAAGACGGGACTACTCACACCGGGGAGCTGTTTTTT. Protein sequence: CASSQDGTTHTGELFF.

This chain uses TRBV27 with TRBJ2-1, with 9 bases identical to TRBD1. The trim removed 5 bases at V and 1 base at J, leaving 0 bases unmatched. In germline, CDR1 is MNHEY, CDR2 SMNVEV (reference sequence). The CDR3 runs to 14 residues. CDR3 sequence: CASSGQGSYNEQFF. The CDR3, as DNA: TGTGCCAGCAGTGGACAGGGGTCCTACAATGAGCAGTTCTTC.

This sequence joins TRBV6-5 and TRBJ1-4, with TRBD1 as a possible D gene (5 bases). With 2 bases removed from V and 8 bases from J, the gap between germline ends came to 12 bases. Per germline, CDR1 MNHEY and CDR2 SVGAGI. The CDR3 contains 14 residues. The CDR3 DNA follows: TGTGCCAGCAGTTACGGCGGGGGAGGAGAAAAACTGTTTTTT. Translated, it gives CASSYGGGGEKLFF.

The V call is TRBV9, the J call TRBJ1-2; TRBD1 is a possible D gene (5 bases). Germline CDR1 SGDLS, CDR2 YYNGEE. This CDR3 contains 18 residues. The V end lost 5 bases, the J end lost 0 bases, and 23 bases lay between the germline ends. CDR3 loop: CASSPRGGIYGANYGYTF. CDR3 nucleotide sequence: TGTGCCAGCAGTCCCCGGGGGGGGATTTATGGAGCTAACTATGGCTACACCTTC.

This rearrangement joins TRBV9 to TRBJ2-1, with D unclear. Per the germline V gene, CDR1 is SGDLS and CDR2 is YYNGEE. The CDR3 covers 17 residues. The V and J ends lost 4 bases and 7 bases respectively, with 24 bases between them. In DNA, the CDR3 is TGTGCCAGCAGCCCCACCTTCGCCGGCGCGGTAAAGAATGAGCAGTTCTTC. Its translation is CASSPTFAGAVKNEQFF.

The chain's CDR3 is CASSSQGTNQPQHF. CDR3 DNA: TGTGCCAGCTCATCCCAGGGAACTAATCAGCCCCAGCATTTT. The chain is built from TRBV18 and TRBJ1-5; maybe TRBD1 (5 bases). CDR3 length: 14 residues. Germline V gene data show CDR1 as KGHSH and CDR2 as LQKENI. Trimming left V 5 bases short and J 4 bases short, with 12 bases between.

The chain recombines TRBV5-5 with TRBJ1-1; 7 nucleotides align to TRBD1. V was clipped by 3 bases and J by 4 bases; unmatched bases: 6. The CDR3 extends over 14 amino acids. CDR1 and CDR2 from the germline V gene are SGHKS and YYEKEE (reference sequence). The CDR3 DNA reads as TGTGCCAGCAGCTCGATACAGGGGCTCACTGAAGCTTTCTTT. It is translated as CASSSIQGLTEAFF.

The gene calls are TRBV4-3 and TRBJ1-2, with D hard to call. Germline CDR1 reads LGHNA; CDR2 reads YSLEER. The CDR3 is 15 residues long. Trimming cost V 0 bases and J 1 base, with 9 bases left between them. The CDR3 sequence: CASSQEYTLNYGYTF. DNA of the CDR3: TGCGCCAGCAGCCAAGAATACACCCTTAACTATGGCTACACCTTC.

V and J are TRBV29-1 and TRBJ2-1; 11 nucleotides match TRBD2. The CDR3 is 16 amino acids. The V and J ends lost 6 bases and 6 bases, in that order; junction bases with no gene match: 13. Germline V CDR1 and CDR2: SQVTM, ANQGSEA. The CDR3 reads CSVGGLAEGTVNEQFF. The CDR3 DNA reads TGCAGCGTGGGGGGACTAGCGGAAGGAACCGTCAATGAGCAGTTCTTC.

The J gene is TRBJ2-1, the V gene TRBV6-6; no clear D. V lost 4 bases, J lost 4 bases, and 5 bases lay in between. The germline gives CDR1 MNHNY, CDR2 SVGAGI (reference sequence). This CDR3 has 12 residues. DNA of the CDR3: TGTGCCAGCAGTTTCCCGTACAATGAGCAGTTCTTC. Protein product: CASSFPYNEQFF.

V is TRBV18 and J is TRBJ1-5, with a tentative D call TRBD1 (5 bases). The CDR3 has 16 residues. V lost 3 bases and J lost 2, with 14 bases in between. The germline gives CDR1 KGHSH, CDR2 LQKENI. The CDR3 DNA reads TGTGCCAGCTCACCGGCCCAGGGAGGAGGCAATCAGCCCCAGCATTTT. Translation gives CASSPAQGGGNQPQHF.

This clone has only a few counts. This rearrangement joins TRBV27 to TRBJ2-7, with D possibly being TRBD2 (6 bases). Germline assignment: CDR1 MNHEY and CDR2 SMNVEV (reference sequence). The CDR3 spans 15 residues. Trimming left V 3 bases short and J 2 bases short, with 14 bases between. CDR3 nucleotide sequence: TGTGCCAGCAGTTTGGTATACGGCGGGACCTACGAGCAGTACTTC. This codes for CASSLVYGGTYEQYF.

This chain uses TRBV5-6 with TRBJ2-1; TRBD2 agrees at 14 bases. The CDR3 is 16 amino acids. V was pared by 4 bases and J by 6 bases, with 6 bases of the junction left unmatched. Germline values: CDR1 SGHDT, CDR2 YYEEEE. This CDR3 reads CASSQGLAGVSNEQFF. The DNA for the CDR3 is TGTGCCAGCAGCCAGGGACTAGCGGGAGTGAGCAATGAGCAGTTCTTC.

This chain links TRBV30 with TRBJ1-1, with TRBD1 matching over 7 bases. CDR1 is GTSNPN and CDR2 is SVGIG in the germline V gene (reference sequence). This CDR3 is 13 amino acids long. The junction had 5 bases not matched to a gene; V was cut back by 3 bases and J by 4 bases. This CDR3 is CAWSSDRATEAFF. CDR3 DNA: TGTGCCTGGAGCTCTGACAGGGCCACTGAAGCTTTCTTT.